Reported below is one T cell receptor (beta chain). These data are taken from a study of blood T cell repertoires in COVID-19. Overall study context: In each case, the material was cDNA or gDNA derived from T cells, B-cell-depleted T cells, or PBMCs.

V lost 3 bases and J lost 3, with 11 bases in between. Germline V gene sequence: CDR1 SNHLY, CDR2 FYNNEI. The CDR3 length is 14 residues. Per the authors' pipeline: For nucleated cells, counts were estimated from reference gene primer amplification. This table comes from immunoSEQ multiplex PCR, and its TCRdb copy is limited to in-frame clones, with some not included. The DNA was the basis for D and trimming; V, J and clone size are from that table. The table lists over 150,000 clones, around 80% of them singletons. The V and J genes are TRBV2 and TRBJ1-2; D is unresolved. The sample taken for sequencing was peripheral blood. This clonotype originated in a human donor in a cohort sampled during active COVID-19. The CDR3 sequence: CASSEGRPYYGYTF. The DNA for the CDR3 is TGTGCCAGCAGTGAGGGCAGGCCTTACTATGGCTACACCTTC.